The 19 T cell receptor beta chains reported below all come from one sample, sequenced in a study of T cell responses to AZD1222 COVID-19 vaccine. TCRdb's table, derived via immunoSEQ multiplex PCR, lists solely in-frame clones and lacks some. This sample has 250,000 to 300,000 clones, with about 94% found just once. The source was peripheral blood, collected 28 days after the second AZD1222 dose. The receptor set was obtained from an adult who received the AZD1222 COVID-19 vaccine.

V gene TRBV7-2 combines with J gene TRBJ2-5, with D tentatively TRBD2 (5 bases). V was pared by 3 bases and J by 5 bases, with 13 bases between. CDR3 length: 14 amino acids. Germline V gene sequence: CDR1 SGHTA, CDR2 FQGNSA. CDR3 DNA: TGTGCCAGCAGCTTCAATAAGGGCGGGGAGACCCAGTACTTC. Residues: CASSFNKGGETQYF.

Written as DNA, the CDR3 is TGTGCCACCAGTGCCCTCGGAACTTTTCCTCCCTACAATGAGCAGTTCTTC. Translating gives CATSALGTFPPYNEQFF. V and J are TRBV24-1 and TRBJ2-1; D gene unclear. The V gene's germline CDR1 is KGHDR and CDR2 SFDVKD. The CDR3 is made up of 17 amino acids. The V gene lost 5 bases and the J gene lost 2 bases, with 18 bases spanning the gap.

This clone was seen once. The J gene is TRBJ1-1, the V gene TRBV4-3; D possibly corresponds to TRBD1 (6 bases). V lost 6 bases to trimming and J lost 8 bases, with 16 bases between them. CDR1 LGHNA and CDR2 YSLEER come from the germline V gene. CDR3 size: 13 residues. The CDR3 is CASSRWGAGEAFF. In nucleotides, the CDR3 is TGCGCCAGCAGTCGGTGGGGGGCCGGGGAAGCTTTCTTT.

The chain recombines TRBV7-2 with TRBJ2-1; no clear D. The CDR3 length is 13 residues. CDR1 SGHTA and CDR2 FQGNSA come from the germline V gene. V lost 3 bases and J 7 bases, leaving 10 bases between the germline ends. The CDR3 DNA is TGTGCCAGCAGCTTCTCGGCAATTAATGAGCAGTTCTTC. This translates into CASSFSAINEQFF.

The chain links TRBV27 to TRBJ2-2, with 7 bases lining up with TRBD1. The CDR3 is made up of 13 amino acids. V dropped 8 bases and J dropped 4; count of bases not matched to a gene: 4. CDR1 MNHEY and CDR2 SMNVEV come from the germline V gene (reference sequence). The CDR3 nucleotides read TGTGCCAGCCTGACAGGGAGCACCGGGGAGCTGTTTTTT. As protein: CASLTGSTGELFF.

This CDR3 reads CASSIRGLAARRDTQYF. CDR3 nucleotide sequence: TGTGCCAGTAGTATAAGGGGACTAGCGGCCCGGAGAGATACGCAGTATTTT. The chain employs TRBV19 and TRBJ2-3; TRBD2 aligns across 11 bases. Germline CDR1 and CDR2: LNHDA and SQIVND (reference sequence). Losses at the gene ends were 2 bases for V and 5 bases for J; bases not matched to a gene: 9. The CDR3 runs to 17 residues.

This clone appeared once. The chain employs TRBV27 and TRBJ2-7; possible D gene TRBD1, 5 bases. Germline lookup yields CDR1 MNHEY and CDR2 SMNVEV (reference sequence). This CDR3 contains 16 residues. The ends were cut back, 6 bases at V and 2 bases at J, with 20 bases in the middle. The CDR3 sequence is CASRPIQATGPYEQYF. CDR3 bases: TGTGCCAGCAGACCTATACAGGCTACGGGTCCCTACGAGCAGTACTTC.

This sequence joins TRBV2 and TRBJ1-5, with D possibly being TRBD1 (5 bases). Germline V CDR1 and CDR2: SNHLY, FYNNEI. This CDR3 region has 16 residues. Trimming cost V 3 bases and J 0 bases, with 12 bases left between them. Here the CDR3 DNA reads TGTGCCAGCAGTGAGGTGGCAGGGCATAGCAATCAGCCCCAGCATTTT. Its translation is CASSEVAGHSNQPQHF.

The chain couples TRBV3-1 (or the pseudogene TRBV3-2) to TRBJ2-3, with TRBD1 matching over 7 bases. V shed 5 bases and J 2 bases; nucleotides not matched to a gene: 10. This CDR3 is built from 16 residues. From germline, CDR1 is LGHDT and CDR2 YNNKEL (reference sequence). CDR3 sequence (DNA): TGTGCCAGCAGCAGAGGGGGCAGTCATTCCACAGATACGCAGTATTTT. Encoded protein: CASSRGGSHSTDTQYF.

The V gene is TRBV7-2, the J gene TRBJ2-2; TRBD1 is a possible D gene (6 bases). The CDR3 is made up of 17 amino acids. From germline, CDR1 is SGHTA and CDR2 FQGNSA. V lost 0 bases and J 7 bases, leaving 18 bases between the germline ends. CDR3 coding DNA: TGTGCCAGCAGCTTAGCGCTTAGGAACAGGGATATCGGGGAGCTGTTTTTT. Its protein product is CASSLALRNRDIGELFF.

V is TRBV5-1 and J is TRBJ2-7; possibly TRBD1 or TRBD2 for D (5 bases each). The CDR3 has 14 residues. Germline CDR1 reads SGHRS; CDR2 reads YFSETQ. V was shortened by 0 bases and J by 9 bases, with 16 bases between the two germline ends. The CDR3 DNA reads as TGCGCCAGCAGCTTGGGGGACGTTGGTATCGTGCAGTACTTC. Residues: CASSLGDVGIVQYF.

About this clone: The junction shows a germline mismatch at one end, possibly a read error. V and J are TRBV28 and TRBJ1-4; D is unclear. The CDR3 loop spans 13 amino acids. Germline CDR1 MDHEN, CDR2 SYDVKM. Here the CDR3 DNA reads TGTGCCAGCAGTTTGGGAACTTATGAAAAACTGTTTTTT. This encodes CASSLGTYEKLFF.

This clone appeared once. The chain recombines TRBV5-5 with TRBJ2-2; 9 positions agree with TRBD1. Germline CDR1 and CDR2: SGHKS and YYEKEE (reference sequence). The CDR3 loop spans 14 amino acids. V trimming: 3 bases; J trimming: 6 bases; junction bases outside the gene matches: 3. This chain's CDR3 is CASSWDRVPGELFF. CDR3 sequence (DNA): TGTGCCAGCAGCTGGGACAGGGTTCCCGGGGAGCTGTTTTTT. Together with reference TRBV5-5 and TRBJ2-2, the CDR3 gives the full variable domain: DAGVTQSPTHLIKTRGQQVTLRCSPISGHKSVSWYQQVLGQGPQFIFQYYEKEERGRGNFPDRFSARQFPNYSSELNVNALLLGDSALYLCASSWDRVPGELFFGEGSRLTVL.

Only one count was recorded for this clone. The V call is TRBV7-9, the J call TRBJ1-2; perhaps TRBD1 as D (6 bases). The V gene's germline CDR1 is SEHNR and CDR2 FQNEAQ (reference sequence). CDR3 size: 16 residues. V shed 5 bases and J shed 8 bases, with 24 bases lying between them. CDR3 sequence: CASSPEGGAWALGYTF. CDR3 bases: TGTGCCAGCAGCCCCGAGGGGGGGGCCTGGGCCCTAGGCTACACCTTC.

This chain connects TRBV20-1 to TRBJ2-7; 7 positions agree with TRBD1. V shed 3 bases, J shed 6 bases, and the junction held 8 bases outside the gene matches. From germline, CDR1 is DFQATT and CDR2 SNEGSKA (reference sequence). CDR3 size: 13 residues. CDR3 in DNA: TGCAGTGCTAGTAAGGGGGCTTGGGGCGAGCAGTACTTC. Encoded protein: CSASKGAWGEQYF.

This clone was observed once. The rearrangement links TRBV4-1 to TRBJ1-1, with D possibly matching TRBD1 (6 bases). This CDR3 has 14 residues. Germline loops: CDR1 MGHRA, CDR2 YSYEKL. The germline V and J ends were trimmed by 1 base and 5 bases, with 11 bases remaining between them. The CDR3 loop is CASSQAGGRTEAFF. The CDR3 DNA reads as TGCGCCAGCAGCCAAGCGGGGGGCAGGACTGAAGCTTTCTTT.

This clone occurred once. This chain uses TRBV15 with TRBJ1-2; D not certain. The ends were cut back, 1 base at V and 2 bases at J, with 5 bases in the middle. The CDR3 is 13 residues long. Germline V gene sequence: CDR1 LNHNV, CDR2 YYDKDF (reference sequence). The CDR3 nucleotides are TGTGCCACCAGCAGAGGGGGAAACTATGGCTACACCTTC. Translation: CATSRGGNYGYTF.

The rearrangement joins TRBV2 to TRBJ2-2; 7 nucleotides match TRBD1. The CDR3 runs 14 residues. The germline V gene has CDR1 SNHLY and CDR2 FYNNEI. Trimming took 8 bases from V and 7 from J; bases not matched to a gene: 10. In DNA, the CDR3 is TGTGCCAGCCAGAGACAGGGCGCAGACGGGGAGCTGTTTTTT. It specifies CASQRQGADGELFF. Complete variable domain (other parts from reference TRBV2 and TRBJ2-2): EPEVTQTPSHQVTQMGQEVILRCVPISNHLYFYWYRQILGQKVEFLVSFYNNEISEKSEIFDDQFSVERPDGSNFTLKIRSTKLEDSAMYFCASQRQGADGELFFGEGSRLTVL.

The chain employs TRBV21-1 and TRBJ2-7; TRBD1, as called in the table, went unchecked against the DNA. TRBV21-1 is a listed pseudogene. The CDR3 is 12 residues long. This CDR3 reads CASSKAQQEQYF. In DNA, the CDR3 is TGTGCCAGCAGCAAAGCGCAACAGGAGCAGTACTTC.